The rows below give T cell receptor beta chains drawn from one sample of a study of T-cell memory formation after mild COVID-19. A single record per CDR3 protein comes from TCRdb applying MiXCR to the 5' RACE reads. The sample carries fewer than 700,000 distinct CDR3 sequences, about 22% recorded once. The sequencing sample was made of PBMCs or a T cell subset sorted from them (not recorded which). All receptors come from an adult woman who had mild COVID-19 (a few samples of this study predate the infection). Cell type and time point are not known. Each CDR3 is given with its conserved first and last residue. D genes are given only for firm matches. Clone size appears in some rows only: once, few, many, or a class for an expanded clone.

J gene | D gene | clone size | V gene | CDR3 protein | CDR3 DNA
TRBJ2-5 | . | . | TRBV5-1 | CASSFYRQETQYF | TGCGCCAGCAGCTTCTACAGACAAGAGACCCAGTACTTC
TRBJ1-3 | TRBD1 | . | TRBV15 | CATSRDRTGSGNTIYF | TGTGCCACCAGCAGAGATCGGACAGGCTCTGGAAACACCATATATTTT
TRBJ2-7 | . | . | TRBV23-1 | CASISYEQYF | TGCGCCAGCATTTCCTACGAGCAGTACTTC
TRBJ1-4 | TRBD1 | few | TRBV11-2 | CASSLDRGRFEKLFF | TGTGCCAGCAGCCTAGACAGGGGGCGATTTGAAAAACTGTTTTTT
TRBJ2-5 | . | many | TRBV20-1 | CSASILEGVETQYF | TGCAGTGCTAGTATTCTGGAGGGCGTAGAGACCCAGTACTTC
TRBJ1-5 | . | . | TRBV7-9 | CASSREQERGAKGSNQPQHF | TGTGCCAGCAGCCGAGAACAAGAGAGAGGGGCTAAGGGTAGCAATCAGCCCCAGCATTTT
TRBJ2-7 | TRBD2 | few | TRBV3-1 | CASRRAGGSYEQYF | TGTGCCAGCAGAAGGGCGGGAGGATCCTACGAGCAGTACTTC
TRBJ2-1 | TRBD2 | . | TRBV12-3/TRBV12-4 | CASSGLVGEQFF | TGTGCCAGCAGCGGACTAGTCGGTGAGCAGTTCTTC
TRBJ2-5 | . | few | TRBV4-1 | CASAQTLGETQYF | TGCGCCAGCGCACAAACCCTGGGGGAGACCCAGTACTTC
TRBJ2-7 | . | . | TRBV7-9 | CASSLRPKKGAEQYF | TGTGCCAGCAGCCTCCGGCCAAAAAAGGGTGCCGAGCAGTACTTC
TRBJ1-2 | . | few | TRBV4-1 | CASSQTGSNYGYTF | TGCGCCAGCAGCCAGACAGGCTCTAACTATGGCTACACCTTC
TRBJ2-3 | . | few | TRBV7-3 | CASSSSPSGTQYF | TGTGCCAGCAGCTCCTCCCCTAGTGGTACGCAGTATTTT
TRBJ1-5 | . | few | TRBV24-1 | CATGRANQPQHF | TGTGCCACCGGCAGGGCAAATCAGCCCCAGCATTTT
TRBJ2-1 | . | . | TRBV5-1 | CASGTGSVYNEQFF | TGCGCCAGCGGGACGGGAAGCGTCTACAATGAGCAGTTCTTC